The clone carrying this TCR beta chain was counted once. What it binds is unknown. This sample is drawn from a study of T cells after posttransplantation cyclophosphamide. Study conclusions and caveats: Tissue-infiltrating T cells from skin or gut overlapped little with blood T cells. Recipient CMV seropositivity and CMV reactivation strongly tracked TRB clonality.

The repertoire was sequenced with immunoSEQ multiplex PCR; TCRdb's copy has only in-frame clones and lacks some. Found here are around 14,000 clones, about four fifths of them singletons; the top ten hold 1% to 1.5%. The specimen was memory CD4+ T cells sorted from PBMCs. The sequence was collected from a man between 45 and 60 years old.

This CDR3 reads CASSFEVSTEAFF. Written as DNA, the CDR3 is TGTGCCAGCAGTTTCGAGGTTTCTACTGAAGCTTTCTTT. V gene TRBV28 combines with J gene TRBJ1-1; the D is unclear. The CDR3 extends over 13 amino acids. Germline V gene data show CDR1 as MDHEN and CDR2 as SYDVKM. Trimming shortened V by 3 bases and J by 5 bases, and 10 bases separated the two germline ends.